The sequence of this T cell receptor (beta chain) was determined in a study of TIL therapy for anti-PD-1-resistant metastatic lung cancer. General study points: Treatment-naive, never-smoker and oncogene-addicted patients were overrepresented in this highly selected cohort. Infused TIL clonotypes partially replaced the baseline blood repertoire, then decayed over months.

Concerning this clone itself: Its target is not known.

The libraries were made with immunoSEQ v3. Sequencing depth was some 2 million read pairs for survey level, roughly 4.5-6 million for deep. Generated by immunoSEQ multiplex PCR, the TCRdb table keeps only in-frame clones and is missing some. The sample lists about 52,000 clones, 70% to 85% seen once, with 4% to 5.5% in the top ten. V shed 6 bases and J shed 11 bases, with 10 bases lying between them. CDR1 and CDR2 from the germline V gene are MNHNS and SASEGT. The CDR3 consists of 10 residues. As to time point: pre-treatment sample, taken before nivolumab and TIL therapy. The sequence was obtained from a woman between 25 and 85 years old with non-small cell lung cancer. Material: blood, obtained at baseline. This rearrangement joins TRBV6-1 to TRBJ1-1; the D is unclear. CDR3 protein: CASREGSAFF. CDR3 nucleotide sequence: TGTGCCAGCAGGGAGGGATCTGCTTTCTTT.